The 30 T cell receptor beta chains reported below all come from one sample, sequenced in a study of response to subunit inactivated influenza vaccine (dated by TCRdb to 2017 to 2018). Libraries were prepared through RT-PCR. TCRdb records Illumina HiSeq 2500 as the sequencer. TCRdb itself trimmed the public reads at Q25 with fastp, ran MiXCR and retained productive beta chains. Under each unique CDR3 protein, matching rows form one entry showing the most common genes and DNA. The sample yields 450,000 to 500,000 distinct CDR3 sequences; approximately 10% were counted once. The ten largest clones add up to roughly 12% of the sample. According to the study, the label for this sample's time point signals: 45 days after influenza vaccine administration. The material sequenced was PBMCs from blood, taken about 40 days after vaccination. All receptors derive from a middle-aged man who received an inactivated influenza vaccine. Donor details come from another sample of the same person, matched by shared clones.

Comments on this clonotype: One end of the junction varies from germline; a read error may be responsible. V is TRBV12-3 or TRBV12-4 and J is TRBJ2-3; tentatively, D is TRBD2 (6 bases). This CDR3 comprises 14 residues. The CDR3 DNA reads as TGTGCCAGCAGCATTGGGGGGAGTGCAGATACGCGGTATTTT. The encoded protein is CASSIGGSADTRYF.

V usage is TRBV28 and J usage is TRBJ2-1; TRBD1 might be the D (5 bases). Germline V gene data show CDR1 as MDHEN and CDR2 as SYDVKM. The CDR3 has 16 amino acids. Trimming cost V 5 bases and J 6 bases, with 20 bases left between them. The DNA of the CDR3 is TGTGCCAGCAGTACCCAGACAGTAACTCTGGTCAATGAGCAGTTCTTC. The encoded protein is CASSTQTVTLVNEQFF.

This clonotype was detected a few times. This chain joins TRBV11-2 and TRBJ2-3; D not certain. Germline V gene lookup returns CDR1 SGHAT and CDR2 FQNNGV. Trimming removed 3 bases from V and 5 bases from J, with 15 bases in between. The CDR3 runs 15 residues. CDR3 sequence reads: CASSLGRARGDTQYF. The CDR3 DNA is TGTGCCAGCAGCTTGGGCCGGGCCCGAGGAGATACGCAGTATTTT.

There are a few counts of this clonotype. This rearrangement joins TRBV18 to TRBJ2-3, with 7 bases lining up with TRBD1. Losses at the gene ends were 1 base for V and 4 bases for J; bases not matched to a gene: 8. Germline assignment: CDR1 KGHSH and CDR2 LQKENI. This CDR3 contains 16 residues. Written as DNA, the CDR3 is TGTGCCAGCTCACCACAGGGGGCCACTCTCTCAGATACGCAGTATTTT. This gives the protein CASSPQGATLSDTQYF.

This clonotype was detected only a few times. The chain employs TRBV7-2 and TRBJ2-5, with D hard to call. The ends were cut back, 5 bases at V and 8 bases at J, with 15 bases in the middle. Germline CDR1 SGHTA, CDR2 FQGNSA. The length of the CDR3 is 13 residues. CDR3 bases: TGTGCCAGCAGCGCAGATATCTGGGGAACCCAGTACTTC. Residues: CASSADIWGTQYF. Together with reference TRBV7-2 and TRBJ2-5, the CDR3 gives the full variable domain: GAGVSQSPSNKVTEKGKDVELRCDPISGHTALYWYRQSLGQGLEFLIYFQGNSAPDKSGLPSDRFSAERTGGSVSTLTIQRTQQEDSAVYLCASSADIWGTQYFGPGTRLLVL.

This clonotype was counted a few times. The chain combines TRBV4-2 with TRBJ2-3; the D call may be TRBD1 or TRBD2 (5 bases each). The CDR3 spans 16 residues. Looked up from germline, CDR1 is LGHNA and CDR2 is YNFKEQ. With 1 base removed from V and 2 bases from J, the gap between germline ends came to 13 bases. This CDR3 reads CASSQVTGRSTDTQYF. CDR3 coding DNA: TGTGCCAGCAGCCAAGTTACGGGGCGCTCCACAGATACGCAGTATTTT.

The chain joins TRBV20-1 to TRBJ2-1; 14 nucleotides agree with TRBD2. V lost 0 bases to trimming and J lost 4 bases; unmatched junction nucleotides: 5. CDR3 length: 17 residues. Germline CDR1 DFQATT, CDR2 SNEGSKA (reference sequence). The CDR3 sequence is CSARDPRLAGGYNEQFF. In nucleotides, the CDR3 is TGCAGTGCTAGAGATCCACGACTAGCGGGAGGGTACAATGAGCAGTTCTTC.

This clonotype was counted a few times. This chain links TRBV10-3 with TRBJ2-3; 8 bases match TRBD2. The V gene end was trimmed by 6 bases and the J gene end by 6 bases; junction bases not matched to a gene: 8. This CDR3 is 14 amino acids long. Germline-derived CDR1 and CDR2 are ENHRY and SYGVKD. The CDR3 loop reads CAIREAGEDDTQYF. CDR3 nucleotide sequence: TGTGCCATCAGGGAAGCGGGGGAGGATGATACGCAGTATTTT.

This clonotype was recorded at least ten times. The junction shows a germline mismatch at one end, possibly a read error. The genes are TRBV2 and TRBJ2-3, with D possibly matching TRBD2 (6 bases). Per germline, CDR1 SNHLY and CDR2 FYNNEI. This CDR3 region has 12 residues. CDR3 in DNA: TGTGCCAGCAGTGAAGCTCGGGAACTAGCCCGTTTT. Translation: CASSEARELARF.

This clonotype was picked up a small number of times. The chain employs TRBV4-2 and TRBJ2-2; possible D gene TRBD1, 6 bases. Trimming stripped 2 bases from V and 1 base from J, with 11 bases between. The CDR3 runs to 16 residues. Germline V lookup: CDR1 LGHNA, CDR2 YNFKEQ. The CDR3 DNA is TGTGCCAGCAGCCAATGGGGGCGCATGAACACCGGGGAGCTGTTTTTT. This encodes CASSQWGRMNTGELFF.

V usage is TRBV24-1 and J usage is TRBJ2-7; the D gene is possibly TRBD2 (5 bases). V lost 5 bases, J lost 6 bases, and 10 bases lay in between. Looked up from germline, CDR1 is KGHDR and CDR2 is SFDVKD. The length of the CDR3 is 12 residues. The CDR3 protein is CATSAPGSEQYF. The CDR3 nucleotides are TGTGCCACCAGTGCTCCGGGAAGCGAGCAGTACTTC.

This clonotype was counted at least ten times. The rearrangement joins TRBV12-3 or TRBV12-4 to TRBJ2-3, with TRBD2 matching over 8 bases. With V trimmed by 3 bases and J by 3 bases, 5 bases remained unmatched. The CDR3 is 15 amino acids. The CDR3 DNA follows: TGTGCCAGCAGTTTTCAGCGGGGGAGGACAGATACGCAGTATTTT. It translates to CASSFQRGRTDTQYF.

Only a few counts were recorded for this clonotype. With a much larger clone just one base away, this may be a read error. CDR3 residues: CASSQYHEQFF. In DNA form, the CDR3 reads TGTGCCAGCAGCCAATACCATGAGCAGTTCTTC. This chain connects TRBV3-1 to TRBJ2-1; D is unresolved. V lost 2 bases and J lost 8, with 4 bases in between. The CDR3 loop spans 11 amino acids. Germline V gives CDR1 LGHDT, CDR2 YNNKEL (reference sequence).

As regards this clonotype: A much larger clone is a single base away; this may be a read error. CDR3 residues: CSASSGHNEQFF. In DNA, the CDR3 is TGCAGTGCTAGCTCGGGGCACAATGAGCAGTTCTTC. The chain uses TRBV20-1 and TRBJ2-1, with D perhaps assigned TRBD1 or TRBD2 (5 bases each). The CDR3 loop spans 12 amino acids. Germline V CDR1 and CDR2: DFQATT, SNEGSKA (reference sequence). V was trimmed by 3 bases and J by 5 bases, leaving 8 bases between them.

The chain has TRBV6-1 and TRBJ2-2; D possibly matches TRBD1 or TRBD2 (5 bases each). Trimming took 5 bases from V and 9 from J, leaving 19 bases between them. Per the germline V gene, CDR1 is MNHNS and CDR2 is SASEGT. The CDR3 is 15 residues long. CDR3 region: CASSLGTGPAWELFF. CDR3 nucleotide sequence: TGTGCCAGCAGTCTCGGGACGGGGCCGGCCTGGGAGCTGTTTTTT.

With respect to this clonotype: Since a much larger clone is just one base distant, this may be a read error. This rearrangement joins TRBV20-1 to TRBJ2-3; 8 bases fit TRBD2. Trimming took 2 bases from V and 2 from J; bases not matched to a gene: 3. CDR3 length: 14 amino acids. Germline-derived CDR1 and CDR2 are DFQATT and SNEGSKA (reference sequence). CDR3 nucleotide sequence: TGCAGTGCTAGACGTAGCGGGAACACAGATACGCAGTATTTT. This encodes CSARRSGNTDTQYF.

This clonotype was seen ten or more times. The rearrangement uses TRBV7-2 and TRBJ2-7; D is possibly TRBD1 (6 bases). V lost 0 bases and J 4 bases, leaving 16 bases between the germline ends. Germline-derived CDR1 and CDR2 are SGHTA and FQGNSA. This CDR3 region has 16 residues. CDR3 in amino acids: CASSLASRTDLYEQYF. The CDR3 nucleotides are TGTGCCAGCAGCTTAGCAAGCCGGACAGACTTATACGAGCAGTACTTC.

This chain joins TRBV9 and TRBJ2-3; TRBD1 matches at 9 bases. The CDR3 has 18 amino acids. The trim removed 1 base at V and 1 base at J, leaving 10 bases unmatched. Looked up from germline, CDR1 is SGDLS and CDR2 is YYNGEE. The CDR3: CASSVTPQGAWGTDTQYF. The CDR3 region has the DNA TGTGCCAGCAGCGTAACCCCACAGGGGGCATGGGGCACAGATACGCAGTATTTT. Looking up the rest from reference TRBV9 and TRBJ2-3 gives the full variable domain: DSGVTQTPKHLITATGQRVTLRCSPRSGDLSVYWYQQSLDQGLQFLIQYYNGEERAKGNILERFSAQQFPDLHSELNLSSLELGDSALYFCASSVTPQGAWGTDTQYFGPGTRLTVL.

Many counts were recorded for this clonotype. The chain has TRBV7-2 and TRBJ2-7; the D is unclear. Germline assignment: CDR1 SGHTA and CDR2 FQGNSA. Deletions cut 6 bases from V and 0 bases from J, with 9 bases between. This CDR3 spans 13 amino acids. Here the CDR3 reads CASRSPASYEQYF. Written as DNA, the CDR3 is TGTGCCAGCAGGTCCCCGGCCTCCTACGAGCAGTACTTC.

As to this clonotype: The junction departs from germline at one end; a sequencing error may be responsible. V is TRBV5-1 and J is TRBJ1-4; 7 bases match TRBD1. The CDR3 spans 13 residues. The germline CDR1 and CDR2 sequences are SGHRS and YFSETQ. The CDR3 coding sequence is TGCGCCAGCACCTTGGAGGGGGCGGCGGAACTGTTTTTT. It translates to CASTLEGAAELFF. The whole variable domain, remainder taken from reference TRBV5-1 and TRBJ1-4, is KAGVTQTPRYLIKTRGQQVTLSCSPISGHRSVSWYQQTPGQGLQFLFEYFSETQRNKGNFPGRFSGRQFSNSRSEMNVSTLELGDSALYLCASTLEGAAELFFGSGTQLSVL.

This clonotype came up once. The V and J genes are TRBV2 and TRBJ2-7; 7 bases agree with TRBD1. Germline assignment: CDR1 SNHLY and CDR2 FYNNEI. The CDR3 length is 15 residues. Germline trimming cut 6 bases from V and 4 bases from J; bases unmatched to any gene: 12. The CDR3 sequence is CASRKEQGIGYEQYF. CDR3 coding DNA: TGTGCCAGCAGGAAAGAACAGGGGATAGGGTACGAGCAGTACTTC.

This clonotype was seen only a few times. The V call is TRBV7-8, the J call TRBJ2-7; D call uncertain. This CDR3 has 12 amino acids. Germline V gives CDR1 SGHVS, CDR2 FQNEAQ. V lost 4 bases, J lost 7 bases, and 11 bases lay in between. For the CDR3, the DNA is TGTGCCAGCAGCTCACAACTACAAGAGCAGTACTTC. Its protein is CASSSQLQEQYF.

The V and J genes are TRBV7-9 and TRBJ2-7; TRBD2 agrees at 8 bases. The CDR3 runs 16 residues. The V segment lost 4 bases and the J segment 0 bases; nucleotides outside the gene matches: 8. The germline V gene has CDR1 SEHNR and CDR2 FQNEAQ (reference sequence). This CDR3 is CASSSPQRGHSYEQYF. The CDR3 DNA is TGTGCCAGCAGCTCCCCTCAGCGGGGGCACTCCTACGAGCAGTACTTC.

The chain is built from TRBV12-3 or TRBV12-4 and TRBJ1-2, with a possible D match to TRBD1 (5 bases). Trimming removed 4 bases from V and 3 bases from J, with 12 bases in between. The CDR3 is made up of 14 amino acids. The CDR3 bases are TGTGCCAGCAGTTCCGCAGGGTTAGACTATGGCTACACCTTC. Translated: CASSSAGLDYGYTF.

This clonotype was seen many times. The chain is built from TRBV12-3 or TRBV12-4 and TRBJ2-1; D unclear. The CDR3 length is 14 residues. The V and J ends lost 3 bases and 5 bases respectively, with 11 bases between them. The CDR3 DNA follows: TGTGCCAGCAGTTTTTGGGCAGAAAACAATGAGCAGTTCTTC. Amino acid sequence: CASSFWAENNEQFF.

This clonotype was observed once. J is TRBJ1-2 and V is TRBV7-6; D remains ambiguous. V was cut by 1 base and J by 3 bases, with 6 bases left in between. CDR3 length: 13 residues. Germline values: CDR1 SGHVS, CDR2 FNYEAQ. CDR3 bases: TGTGCCAGCAGCTTAGTCGGGGACTATGGCTACACCTTC. Its translation is CASSLVGDYGYTF.

This clonotype occurred a few times. The rearrangement links TRBV7-2 to TRBJ2-3; perhaps TRBD2 as D (6 bases). Germline assignment: CDR1 SGHTA and CDR2 FQGNSA. V lost 0 bases, J lost 6 bases, and 13 bases lay in between. The CDR3 loop spans 15 amino acids. CDR3 region: CASSLAGGLRDTQYF. As DNA, the CDR3 is TGTGCCAGCAGCTTAGCGGGGGGACTCCGCGATACGCAGTATTTT.

The V and J genes are TRBV28 and TRBJ1-1; 7 bases match TRBD1. This CDR3 has 16 residues. Germline V gene data show CDR1 as MDHEN and CDR2 as SYDVKM. The V and J ends lost 5 bases and 2 bases, in that order; junction bases with no gene match: 11. CDR3 sequence (DNA): TGTGCCAGCAGTCGAGACTCACAGGGGTCAAACACTGAAGCTTTCTTT. Translation gives CASSRDSQGSNTEAFF.

This chain joins TRBV15 and TRBJ1-5; TRBD1 might be the D (5 bases). In germline, CDR1 is LNHNV, CDR2 YYDKDF (reference sequence). This CDR3 spans 15 amino acids. Trimming took off 5 bases at V and 7 bases at J, with 18 bases between the two ends. The CDR3 here is CATSEGRRAGQPQHF. The CDR3 DNA is TGTGCCACCAGCGAGGGACGGAGAGCAGGGCAGCCCCAGCATTTT.

This clonotype was recorded at least ten times. V and J are TRBV28 and TRBJ2-2, with D hard to call. Germline assignment: CDR1 MDHEN and CDR2 SYDVKM. V lost 1 base, J lost 9 bases, and 12 bases lay in between. The CDR3 is 14 amino acids. CDR3 nucleotides: TGTGCCAGCAGTTTATTCGAGGACCCCCGGGAGCTGTTTTTT. As protein: CASSLFEDPRELFF.